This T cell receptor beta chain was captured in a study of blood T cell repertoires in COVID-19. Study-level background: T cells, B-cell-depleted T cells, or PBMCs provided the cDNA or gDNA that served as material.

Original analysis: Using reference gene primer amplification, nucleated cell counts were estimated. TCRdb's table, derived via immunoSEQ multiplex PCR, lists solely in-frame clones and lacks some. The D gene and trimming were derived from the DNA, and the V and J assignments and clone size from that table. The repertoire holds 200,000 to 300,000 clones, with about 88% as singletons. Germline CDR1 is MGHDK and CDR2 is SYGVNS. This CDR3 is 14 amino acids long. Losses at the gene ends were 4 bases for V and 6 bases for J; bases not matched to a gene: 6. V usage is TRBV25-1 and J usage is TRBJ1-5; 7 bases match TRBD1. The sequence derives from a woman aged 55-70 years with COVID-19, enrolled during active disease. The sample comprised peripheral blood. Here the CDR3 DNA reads TGTGCCAGCAGTGGGACTCGACAGGGTCAGCCCCAGCATTTT. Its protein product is CASSGTRQGQPQHF.